The 32 T cell receptor beta chains below were found in one sample sequenced in a study of T cell responses to AZD1222 COVID-19 vaccine. Only in-frame clones appear in the TCRdb table, and some are missing; sequencing was by immunoSEQ multiplex PCR. The sample has some 100,000 clones; 70% to 90% are singletons. The starting material was peripheral blood, obtained on day 0 of AZD1222 vaccination. These receptors originate from an adult in good health.

The rearrangement joins TRBV30 to TRBJ1-3; D is ambiguous. Germline V gene lookup returns CDR1 GTSNPN and CDR2 SVGIG (reference sequence). Trimming pared 2 bases from V and 3 bases from J, leaving 8 bases between. The CDR3 length is 13 residues. The CDR3 is CAWSRGRGNTIYF. CDR3 coding DNA: TGTGCCTGGAGTCGGGGTCGTGGAAACACCATATATTTT.

This sequence joins TRBV6-5 and TRBJ1-2, with no clear D. Germline V gives CDR1 MNHEY, CDR2 SVGAGI. V lost 0 bases, J lost 7 bases, and 9 bases lay in between. The CDR3 totals 13 residues. The CDR3 region is CASSYSRGTGYTF. CDR3 bases: TGTGCCAGCAGTTACTCGAGAGGTACTGGCTACACCTTC.

The rearrangement joins TRBV3-1 (or the pseudogene TRBV3-2) to TRBJ1-2; D is uncertain. The CDR3 length is 16 residues. Deletions cut 0 bases from V and 8 bases from J, with 19 bases between. Germline V gene data show CDR1 as LGHDT and CDR2 as YNNKEL (reference sequence). CDR3 nucleotides: TGTGCCAGCAGCCAAGAAGATAGAAGTATGAGGAACGGCTACACCTTC. This encodes CASSQEDRSMRNGYTF.

The rearrangement joins TRBV7-2 to TRBJ1-2; the D is unclear. Germline V gene sequence: CDR1 SGHTA, CDR2 FQGNSA. This CDR3 has 12 residues. The germline V and J ends were trimmed by 1 base and 8 bases, with 8 bases remaining between them. This chain's CDR3 is CASSLGPSGYTF. The CDR3 coding sequence is TGTGCCAGCAGCTTAGGGCCCTCGGGCTACACCTTC.

This clone occurred a few times. CDR3 region: CATHGGASYNEQFF. The CDR3 nucleotides are TGTGCCACCCATGGGGGGGCTTCCTACAATGAGCAGTTCTTC. V gene TRBV28 combines with J gene TRBJ2-1, with a possible D match to TRBD2 (7 bases). With 10 bases removed from V and 1 base from J, the gap between germline ends came to 14 bases. Looked up from germline, CDR1 is MDHEN and CDR2 is SYDVKM. The CDR3 is 14 amino acids.

The chain employs TRBV18 and TRBJ2-2; D is ambiguous. This CDR3 has 14 residues. Germline V lookup: CDR1 KGHSH, CDR2 LQKENI. The germline V and J ends were trimmed by 6 bases and 0 bases, with 8 bases remaining between them. CDR3 residues: CASSPSANTGELFF. In nucleotides, the CDR3 is TGTGCCAGCTCTCCGTCAGCGAACACCGGGGAGCTGTTTTTT.

The rearrangement uses TRBV7-9 and TRBJ2-3; D not resolved. Trimming took off 5 bases at V and 4 bases at J, with 13 bases between the two ends. The CDR3 totals 14 residues. From germline, CDR1 is SEHNR and CDR2 FQNEAQ (reference sequence). The CDR3 DNA reads TGTGCCAGCAGCCCTTCGGCCTTTCCAGATACGCAGTATTTT. The encoded protein is CASSPSAFPDTQYF.

V is TRBV5-6 and J is TRBJ1-1, with D perhaps TRBD1 (5 bases). The CDR3 is made up of 14 amino acids. Trimming took off 4 bases at V and 5 bases at J, with 15 bases between the two ends. The germline CDR1 and CDR2 sequences are SGHDT and YYEEEE. CDR3 nucleotide sequence: TGTGCCAGCAGCCCTGGGGGGAGGGGTACTGAAGCTTTCTTT. Its protein product is CASSPGGRGTEAFF. The variable domain in full, completed from reference TRBV5-6 and TRBJ1-1, reads DAGVTQSPTHLIKTRGQQVTLRCSPKSGHDTVSWYQQALGQGPQFIFQYYEEEERQRGNFPDRFSGHQFPNYSSELNVNALLLGDSALYLCASSPGGRGTEAFFGQGTRLTVV.

This chain links TRBV27 with TRBJ1-4; no definite D call. The CDR3 consists of 15 residues. CDR1 is MNHEY, CDR2 SMNVEV, per germline (reference sequence). Trimming shortened V by 7 bases and J by 3 bases, and 15 bases separated the two germline ends. CDR3 nucleotides: TGTGCCAGCATACCACCGATTGCAGCTAATGAAAAACTGTTTTTT. It codes for CASIPPIAANEKLFF.

CDR3 sequence reads: CASSQQGTNTEAFF. In nucleotides, the CDR3 is TGCGCCAGCAGCCAACAGGGAACGAACACTGAAGCTTTCTTT. The chain uses TRBV5-1 and TRBJ1-1; maybe TRBD1 (6 bases). V was clipped by 4 bases and J by 1 base, with 11 bases between them. The CDR3 consists of 14 residues. Germline V lookup: CDR1 SGHRS, CDR2 YFSETQ.

The J gene is TRBJ2-1, the V gene TRBV11-2; TRBD2 matches 8 bases. Unmatched junction bases numbered 8, after V lost 2 bases and J lost 5 bases. This CDR3 region has 16 residues. From germline, CDR1 is SGHAT and CDR2 FQNNGV. The CDR3 nucleotides read TGTGCCAGCAGCTTATACTTGGGTAGCGGGGACAATGAGCAGTTCTTC. It encodes CASSLYLGSGDNEQFF.

The V gene is TRBV7-8, the J gene TRBJ2-2; D gene uncertain. The V gene's germline CDR1 is SGHVS and CDR2 FQNEAQ. The length of the CDR3 is 15 residues. V dropped 2 bases and J dropped 8 bases, with 15 bases sitting between them. The chain's CDR3 is CASSLRALGVGELFF. CDR3 nucleotides: TGTGCCAGCAGCTTACGTGCCCTCGGTGTGGGGGAGCTGTTTTTT.

This chain links TRBV7-2 with TRBJ1-6, with D possibly matching TRBD1 (5 bases). CDR3 size: 14 residues. Germline lookup yields CDR1 SGHTA and CDR2 FQGNSA. The germline V and J ends were trimmed by 7 bases and 7 bases, with 14 bases remaining between them. CDR3 residues: CASNSGPGNSPLHF. For the CDR3, the DNA is TGTGCCAGCAACTCAGGGCCAGGGAATTCACCCCTCCACTTT.

The chain links TRBV6-6 to TRBJ1-3; D gene ambiguous. The CDR3 sequence is 11 residues long. CDR1 and CDR2 from the germline V gene are MNHNY and SVGAGI (reference sequence). Trimming removed 8 bases from V and 0 bases from J, with 2 bases in between. CDR3 sequence (DNA): TGTGCCAGCGTCTCTGGAAACACCATATATTTT. This translates into CASVSGNTIYF.

The chain uses TRBV5-1 and TRBJ2-1, with 7 bases aligning to TRBD2. With V trimmed by 7 bases and J by 0 bases, 4 bases remained unmatched. CDR1 is SGHRS, CDR2 YFSETQ, per germline. The CDR3 length is 14 residues. CDR3 in DNA: TGCGCCAGCGGGGGGGAAAGCTCCTACAATGAGCAGTTCTTC. Protein sequence: CASGGESSYNEQFF.

The CDR3 DNA is TGTGCCAGCAGTTACTCGGCAGGGGCTAGTCAGGAGCAGTACTTC. This encodes CASSYSAGASQEQYF. This chain links TRBV6-5 with TRBJ2-7; D may be TRBD1 (6 bases). Per the germline V gene, CDR1 is MNHEY and CDR2 is SVGAGI. V was cut by 0 bases and J by 7 bases, with 16 bases left in between. The CDR3 extends over 15 amino acids.

The chain recombines TRBV2 with TRBJ1-6; D is unclear. Germline lookup yields CDR1 SNHLY and CDR2 FYNNEI. The CDR3 length is 12 residues. Trimming shortened V by 4 bases and J by 8 bases, and 6 bases separated the two germline ends. In nucleotides, the CDR3 is TGTGCCAGCAGTGTTGACTATTCACCCCTCCACTTT. This codes for CASSVDYSPLHF. The full variable domain, its missing parts supplied by reference TRBV2 and TRBJ1-6, is EPEVTQTPSHQVTQMGQEVILRCVPISNHLYFYWYRQILGQKVEFLVSFYNNEISEKSEIFDDQFSVERPDGSNFTLKIRSTKLEDSAMYFCASSVDYSPLHFGNGTRLTVT.

This sequence joins TRBV7-2 and TRBJ2-7, with TRBD2 matching over 11 bases. Germline V gene lookup returns CDR1 SGHTA and CDR2 FQGNSA. The V and J ends lost 2 bases and 7 bases, in that order; junction bases with no gene match: 10. CDR3 length: 16 residues. DNA of the CDR3: TGTGCCAGCAGCTTATCAAGGCTAGCGGGAGGAGGGGAGCAGTACTTC. Translating gives CASSLSRLAGGGEQYF.

The rearrangement uses TRBV19 and TRBJ2-1, with D perhaps matching TRBD1 or TRBD2 (5 bases each). Germline V gene lookup returns CDR1 LNHDA and CDR2 SQIVND (reference sequence). Trimming took off 3 bases at V and 10 bases at J, with 16 bases between the two ends. CDR3 length equals 14 residues. The CDR3 spells CASSMESGTQEQFF. DNA for the CDR3: TGTGCCAGTAGTATGGAATCGGGGACCCAAGAGCAGTTCTTC.

The chain carries TRBV10-3 and TRBJ2-7; 9 bases agree with TRBD1. V shed 10 bases and J 2 bases; nucleotides not matched to a gene: 9. From germline, CDR1 is ENHRY and CDR2 SYGVKD. The CDR3 spans 14 residues. CDR3 in DNA: TGTGCCAGCCGACCGGGACAGGGCGCCTACGAGCAGTACTTC. This gives the protein CASRPGQGAYEQYF.

This clone turned up a few times. The chain joins TRBV27 to TRBJ2-1; a possible D gene is TRBD2 (6 bases). This CDR3 has 14 amino acids. V shed 3 bases and J shed 5 bases, with 11 bases lying between them. CDR1 and CDR2 from the germline V gene are MNHEY and SMNVEV (reference sequence). CDR3: CASSLSSANNEQFF. For the CDR3, the DNA is TGTGCCAGCAGTTTGTCTAGCGCAAACAATGAGCAGTTCTTC.

The genes are TRBV5-6 and TRBJ2-5, with 9 bases aligning to TRBD2. The ends lost 5 bases at V and 4 bases at J; junction bases unmatched: 12. Germline V gives CDR1 SGHDT, CDR2 YYEEEE. The CDR3 is 16 amino acids. Written as DNA, the CDR3 is TGTGCCAGCAGTAACCTCGCGGGAGGGTCCCGAGAGACCCAGTACTTC. Protein product: CASSNLAGGSRETQYF. Full variable domain (outside the CDR3, taken from reference TRBV5-6 and TRBJ2-5): DAGVTQSPTHLIKTRGQQVTLRCSPKSGHDTVSWYQQALGQGPQFIFQYYEEEERQRGNFPDRFSGHQFPNYSSELNVNALLLGDSALYLCASSNLAGGSRETQYFGPGTRLLVL.

The rearrangement links TRBV19 to TRBJ2-7; D gene unclear. Trimming shortened V by 6 bases and J by 4 bases, and 7 bases separated the two germline ends. The CDR3 extends over 11 amino acids. Germline lookup yields CDR1 LNHDA and CDR2 SQIVND (reference sequence). The CDR3 DNA reads TGTGCCAGTAGCAACCTATACGAGCAGTACTTC. It is translated as CASSNLYEQYF.

V gene TRBV2 combines with J gene TRBJ2-7; tentatively, D is TRBD1 or TRBD2 (5 bases each). The CDR3 consists of 16 residues. Trimming left V 6 bases short and J 7 bases short, with 25 bases between. Germline V gene lookup returns CDR1 SNHLY and CDR2 FYNNEI. The CDR3 nucleotides are TGTGCCAGCAGACCTCCTTGGGGACCCCCACCGGGTGAGCAGTACTTC. Translating gives CASRPPWGPPPGEQYF.

The V call is TRBV5-5, the J call TRBJ2-2; D possibly uses TRBD1 or TRBD2 (5 bases each). This CDR3 region has 14 residues. V was cut by 4 bases and J by 7 bases, with 14 bases left in between. In germline, CDR1 is SGHKS, CDR2 YYEKEE (reference sequence). DNA for the CDR3: TGTGCCAGCAGCCTTGACCTGAGGGGCGGGGAGCTGTTTTTT. Translating it yields CASSLDLRGGELFF.

The rearrangement links TRBV7-3 to TRBJ2-5; unclear D gene. V lost 3 bases to trimming and J lost 3 bases, with 8 bases between them. The length of the CDR3 is 13 residues. CDR1 and CDR2 from the germline V gene are SGHTA and FQGTGA. The CDR3 is CASSFHQKETQYF. CDR3 nucleotides: TGTGCCAGCAGCTTTCATCAGAAAGAGACCCAGTACTTC.

V and J are TRBV7-2 and TRBJ1-4; D is undetermined. The germline V gene has CDR1 SGHTA and CDR2 FQGNSA. This CDR3 contains 14 residues. The V end was cut by 5 bases, the J end by 8 bases, with 15 bases between. The CDR3 spells CASSPQVGPEKLFF. The CDR3 nucleotides read TGTGCCAGCAGCCCTCAAGTGGGCCCCGAAAAACTGTTTTTT.

The V and J genes are TRBV5-6 and TRBJ1-2; 7 positions agree with TRBD1. From germline, CDR1 is SGHDT and CDR2 YYEEEE. This CDR3 is built from 14 residues. The J segment lost 2 bases and the V segment lost 4 bases, leaving 5 bases of the junction unmatched. Here the CDR3 reads CASSRLQGNYGYTF. As DNA, the CDR3 is TGTGCCAGCAGCCGTCTACAGGGGAACTATGGCTACACCTTC.

CDR3 nucleotides: TGTGCCAGCAGTTACGCCCACACCCTAGGGGATACGCAGTATTTT. Its protein product is CASSYAHTLGDTQYF. V usage is TRBV6-5 and J usage is TRBJ2-3; D is unclear. The CDR3 is 15 residues long. V lost 2 bases and J lost 6, with 15 bases in between. The V gene's germline CDR1 is MNHEY and CDR2 SVGAGI.

This clone showed up just once. CDR3 residues: CATSDRPPYEQYF. CDR3 nucleotides: TGTGCCACCAGTGATCGACCCCCCTACGAGCAGTACTTC. The chain recombines TRBV24-1 with TRBJ2-7; no clear D. This CDR3 has 13 residues. Trimming stripped 3 bases from V and 2 bases from J, with 7 bases between. Looked up from germline, CDR1 is KGHDR and CDR2 is SFDVKD.

The chain carries TRBV30 and TRBJ1-5, with D uncertain. The CDR3 is 14 residues long. With 4 bases removed from V and 3 bases from J, the gap between germline ends came to 13 bases. Germline V gene data show CDR1 as GTSNPN and CDR2 as SVGIG (reference sequence). The DNA of the CDR3 is TGTGCCTGGACCCACGGGATTCCCAATCAGCCCCAGCATTTT. It is translated as CAWTHGIPNQPQHF. Drawing the rest from reference TRBV30 and TRBJ1-5, the complete variable domain is SQTIHQWPATLVQPVGSPLSLECTVEGTSNPNLYWYRQAAGRGLQLLFYSVGIGQISSEVPQNLSASRPQDRQFILSSKKLLLSDSGFYLCAWTHGIPNQPQHFGDGTRLSIL.

The chain has TRBV5-1 and TRBJ2-7, with 7 bases aligning to TRBD2. The CDR3 totals 14 residues. With 3 bases clipped from V and 5 bases from J, the junction kept 8 bases outside the gene matches. Germline CDR1 is SGHRS and CDR2 is YFSETQ. In DNA form, the CDR3 reads TGCGCCAGCAGCTGGACCGGGACTACCAACGAGCAGTACTTC. Residues: CASSWTGTTNEQYF.